Presented here are 30 T cell receptor beta chains from one specimen sequenced in a study of T-cell reconstitution after alpha-beta-depleted transplantation in children. The library targeted TCRbeta and was prepared with unique molecular identifiers. TCRdb called the PCR reads again in MiXCR, with one record for every CDR3 protein. Of about 500,000 distinct CDR3 sequences in the sample, over 25% are singletons; the top ten hold 2% to 2.5%. The specimen was PBMCs from the stem cell graft donor, collected from the stem cell graft. The source of these receptors is a human donor who donated a stem cell graft to a child with aplastic anemia.

In this sample, this clonotype turned up a few times. The chain has TRBV29-1 and TRBJ2-1; no firm D call. This CDR3 spans 12 amino acids. Trimming removed 2 bases at V and 10 bases at J, with 12 bases between. Germline V lookup: CDR1 SQVTM, CDR2 ANQGSEA. CDR3 region: CSVEWVVGEQFF. CDR3 DNA sequence: TGCAGCGTTGAATGGGTTGTCGGGGAGCAGTTCTTC.

The gene calls are TRBV12-3 or TRBV12-4 and TRBJ2-5; the D gene is possibly TRBD1 (6 bases). The CDR3 spans 14 residues. The V end was cut by 8 bases, the J end by 5 bases, with 18 bases between. As DNA, the CDR3 is TGTGCCAGCTCCTACTCCGGGACACTGGAGACCCAGTACTTC. Its translation: CASSYSGTLETQYF.

This chain links TRBV21-1 with TRBJ1-2; TRBD1 is the table's D call, not checked against the DNA. TRBV21-1 is a pseudogene locus. The CDR3 contains 17 residues. This chain's CDR3 is CASSKAGTVLTNYGYTF. The CDR3 DNA sequence: TGTGCCAGCAGCAAAGCCGGGACAGTACTAACTAACTATGGCTACACCTTC.

This chain joins TRBV2 and TRBJ2-7; D possibly corresponds to TRBD1 (6 bases). The CDR3 totals 14 residues. V dropped 7 bases and J dropped 6 bases, with 19 bases sitting between them. The V gene's germline CDR1 is SNHLY and CDR2 FYNNEI. CDR3 sequence reads: CASTQQGSDTEQYF. The CDR3, as DNA: TGTGCCAGCACTCAACAGGGTTCGGATACCGAGCAGTACTTC.

V is TRBV20-1 and J is TRBJ2-4, with D perhaps TRBD2 (6 bases). CDR3 size: 13 residues. The germline CDR1 and CDR2 sequences are DFQATT and SNEGSKA (reference sequence). Trimming pared 6 bases from V and 7 bases from J, leaving 16 bases between. The CDR3 nucleotides read TGCAGTGCCCTACGGGGACTTAGCAACATTCAGTACTTC. Translating it yields CSALRGLSNIQYF.

The V and J genes are TRBV30 and TRBJ2-5; perhaps TRBD2 as D (6 bases). Germline V lookup: CDR1 GTSNPN, CDR2 SVGIG (reference sequence). Trimming cost V 5 bases and J 2 bases, with 15 bases left between them. CDR3 size: 14 residues. CDR3 DNA sequence: TGTGCCTGGGCGGGATGGGCGGTTCAAGAGACCCAGTACTTC. This translates into CAWAGWAVQETQYF.

The chain carries TRBV6-2 or TRBV6-3 and TRBJ2-7; possible D gene TRBD2, 5 bases. The germline gives CDR1 MNHEY, CDR2 SVGEGT. The V end was cut by 5 bases, the J end by 3 bases, with 8 bases between. The CDR3 contains 12 residues. The CDR3 region is CASSRGRYEQYV. DNA of the CDR3: TGTGCCAGCAGTCGCGGGCGCTACGAGCAGTACGTC.

This clonotype was recorded many times. The chain is built from TRBV20-1 and TRBJ2-5; 8 bases line up with TRBD1. Trimming cost V 6 bases and J 4 bases; bases outside gene matches: 16. The CDR3 spans 16 residues. Per the germline V gene, CDR1 is DFQATT and CDR2 is SNEGSKA (reference sequence). CDR3 coding DNA: TGCAGTGCGCACGGACAGGGAGTTGTCTTATTAGAGACCCAGTACTTC. Its protein is CSAHGQGVVLLETQYF.

This clonotype was detected once. This chain joins TRBV6-2 or TRBV6-3 and TRBJ2-3; unclear D gene. CDR3 length equals 13 residues. Germline V gene data show CDR1 as MNHEY and CDR2 as SVGEGT. Between the trimmed V and J ends, which lost 6 bases and 4 bases, there was a span of 11 bases. The CDR3 coding sequence is TGTGCCAGCAGCGACCTTAATCCAGATACGCAGTATTTT. Protein: CASSDLNPDTQYF.

The rearrangement joins TRBV12-3 or TRBV12-4 to TRBJ2-2, with 9 bases lining up with TRBD2. V shed 5 bases, J shed 3 bases, and the junction held 7 bases outside the gene matches. The CDR3 contains 16 residues. This chain's CDR3 is CASSGGGRVDTGELFF. DNA for the CDR3: TGTGCCAGCAGTGGAGGCGGGAGGGTCGACACCGGGGAGCTGTTTTTT.

This clonotype occurred a few times. V gene TRBV18 combines with J gene TRBJ2-3; TRBD2 might be the D (6 bases). Germline V gives CDR1 KGHSH, CDR2 LQKENI. This CDR3 has 14 residues. Trimming took 2 bases from V and 1 from J, leaving 7 bases between them. The DNA of the CDR3 is TGTGCCAGCTCACCAACGGGAGGCACAGATACGCAGTATTTT. It is translated as CASSPTGGTDTQYF.

This clonotype was detected only once. The V and J genes are TRBV12-3 or TRBV12-4 and TRBJ2-3; D is perhaps TRBD1 (5 bases). The CDR3 has 12 amino acids. Trimming stripped 6 bases from V and 5 bases from J, with 9 bases between. The CDR3 here is CASRGPEDTQYF. The CDR3 DNA follows: TGTGCCAGCAGGGGGCCAGAAGATACGCAGTATTTT.

The chain couples TRBV18 to TRBJ1-1; no clear D gene. From germline, CDR1 is KGHSH and CDR2 LQKENI. Trimming stripped 6 bases from V and 6 bases from J, with 17 bases between. The CDR3 is 14 amino acids. The CDR3 DNA is TGTGCCAGCTCCCCTGTCGTCGGATCCGCTGAAGCTTTCTTT. Encoded protein: CASSPVVGSAEAFF. Drawing the rest from reference TRBV18 and TRBJ1-1, the complete variable domain is NAGVMQNPRHLVRRRGQEARLRCSPMKGHSHVYWYRQLPEEGLKFMVYLQKENIIDESGMPKERFSAEFPKEGPSILRIQQVVRGDSAAYFCASSPVVGSAEAFFGQGTRLTVV.

This clonotype was found a few times. This rearrangement joins TRBV9 to TRBJ2-3; perhaps TRBD2 as D (7 bases). The CDR3 runs 15 residues. V was shortened by 6 bases and J by 2 bases, with 16 bases between the two germline ends. Germline V lookup: CDR1 SGDLS, CDR2 YYNGEE. This chain's CDR3 is CASTRGTQNTDTQYF. CDR3 nucleotide sequence: TGTGCCAGCACGCGGGGGACACAAAACACAGATACGCAGTATTTT.

This clonotype came up many times. The gene calls are TRBV6-1 and TRBJ2-2; 9 bases fit TRBD1. Trimming removed 7 bases from V and 3 bases from J; junction bases left unmatched: 3. CDR3 size: 14 residues. CDR1 is MNHNS and CDR2 is SASEGT in the germline V gene. CDR3 DNA sequence: TGTGCCAGCATCCGGGACAGGGACACCGGGGAGCTGTTTTTT. It translates to CASIRDRDTGELFF.

As regards this clonotype: A junction end diverges from the germline sequence, so it may reflect a read error. The chain has TRBV30 and TRBJ2-7, with TRBD2 identical over 11 bases. Per the germline V gene, CDR1 is GTSNPN and CDR2 is SVGIG (reference sequence). This CDR3 spans 15 amino acids. CDR3 region: CAWSKMTSGKYDQYF. The CDR3 coding sequence is TGTGCCTGGAGTAAAATGACTAGCGGGAAATACGACCAGTACTTC.

The chain has TRBV29-1 and TRBJ2-4; 8 bases are a match to TRBD1. The germline V gene has CDR1 SQVTM and CDR2 ANQGSEA. The CDR3 contains 16 residues. V shed 2 bases and J 0 bases; nucleotides not matched to a gene: 6. Written as DNA, the CDR3 is TGCAGCGTTGAAATAGGGACAGGTCTAGCCAAAAACATTCAGTACTTC. Amino acids: CSVEIGTGLAKNIQYF.

The rearrangement joins TRBV2 to TRBJ1-4; TRBD1 is a possible D gene (5 bases). The V end lost 11 bases, the J end lost 4 bases, and 14 bases lay between the germline ends. Germline-derived CDR1 and CDR2 are SNHLY and FYNNEI. CDR3 length equals 13 residues. This chain's CDR3 is CAGWKGLNEKLFF. CDR3 nucleotide sequence: TGTGCCGGGTGGAAGGGACTTAATGAAAAACTGTTTTTT. The entire variable domain, with the rest obtained from reference TRBV2 and TRBJ1-4, is as follows: EPEVTQTPSHQVTQMGQEVILRCVPISNHLYFYWYRQILGQKVEFLVSFYNNEISEKSEIFDDQFSVERPDGSNFTLKIRSTKLEDSAMYFCAGWKGLNEKLFFGSGTQLSVL.

V usage is TRBV4-3 and J usage is TRBJ2-7; 7 bases fit TRBD2. V lost 0 bases, J lost 6 bases, and 8 bases stayed unmatched. This CDR3 is 15 amino acids long. CDR1 and CDR2 (germline): LGHNA, YSLEER. CDR3 sequence (DNA): TGCGCCAGCAGCCAAGATGGGGGGGAGACTTCCGAGCAGTACTTC. Translation: CASSQDGGETSEQYF.

The chain couples TRBV7-9 to TRBJ2-5, with a tentative D call TRBD2 (5 bases). V lost 3 bases, J lost 5 bases, and 13 bases lay in between. Germline-derived CDR1 and CDR2 are SEHNR and FQNEAQ (reference sequence). This CDR3 region has 14 residues. CDR3 amino acids: CASSFESGRETQYF. The CDR3 coding sequence is TGTGCCAGCAGCTTTGAAAGCGGACGGGAGACCCAGTACTTC.

V and J are TRBV7-2 and TRBJ2-1, with D maybe TRBD2 (6 bases). V was shortened by 4 bases and J by 5 bases, with 15 bases between the two germline ends. The CDR3 covers 15 residues. Germline values: CDR1 SGHTA, CDR2 FQGNSA. The CDR3 spells CASSSARTNHNEQFF. DNA of the CDR3: TGTGCCAGCAGCTCCGCTCGGACTAACCACAATGAGCAGTTCTTC.

This clonotype was detected only a few times. V and J are TRBV30 and TRBJ2-3; TRBD2 matches at 12 bases. The V gene end was trimmed by 2 bases and the J gene end by 4 bases; junction bases not matched to a gene: 4. Germline V gene lookup returns CDR1 GTSNPN and CDR2 SVGIG (reference sequence). This CDR3 contains 15 residues. CDR3 bases: TGTGCCTGGAGTAGGACTAGCGGGATTGCAGATACGCAGTATTTT. This encodes CAWSRTSGIADTQYF.

This clonotype has only a few counts. The chain joins TRBV29-1 to TRBJ2-1, with 9 bases fitting TRBD1. Germline trimming cut 7 bases from V and 7 bases from J; bases unmatched to any gene: 14. Germline CDR1 and CDR2: SQVTM and ANQGSEA. The CDR3 loop spans 15 amino acids. This chain's CDR3 is CSARPGQGTLNEQFF. The DNA of the CDR3 is TGCAGCGCCCGACCCGGACAGGGGACATTAAATGAGCAGTTCTTC.

The V gene is TRBV2, the J gene TRBJ2-1, with 10 bases identical to TRBD2. Germline values: CDR1 SNHLY, CDR2 FYNNEI. The ends lost 3 bases at V and 2 bases at J; junction bases unmatched: 10. This CDR3 contains 18 residues. CDR3 loop: CASSEQAGGPVTYNEQFF. CDR3 coding DNA: TGTGCCAGCAGTGAGCAAGCGGGAGGGCCCGTGACCTACAATGAGCAGTTCTTC. Filled out from reference TRBV2 and TRBJ2-1, the complete variable domain reads EPEVTQTPSHQVTQMGQEVILRCVPISNHLYFYWYRQILGQKVEFLVSFYNNEISEKSEIFDDQFSVERPDGSNFTLKIRSTKLEDSAMYFCASSEQAGGPVTYNEQFFGPGTRLTVL.

This clonotype appeared a few times. The chain has TRBV29-1 and TRBJ1-4; TRBD1 agrees at 8 bases. V dropped 4 bases and J dropped 8; count of bases not matched to a gene: 3. Per the germline V gene, CDR1 is SQVTM and CDR2 is ANQGSEA. The CDR3 spans 12 residues. The CDR3 here is CSVVSGGEKLFF. The CDR3 nucleotides read TGCAGCGTTGTCTCAGGGGGCGAAAAACTGTTTTTT.

There are a few counts of this clonotype. The rearrangement joins TRBV9 to TRBJ1-1, with a possible D match to TRBD1 (5 bases). Germline V gene sequence: CDR1 SGDLS, CDR2 YYNGEE. The CDR3 runs 16 residues. Trimming stripped 0 bases from V and 4 bases from J, with 16 bases between. CDR3 region: CASSVGSGPRGTEAFF. As DNA, the CDR3 is TGTGCCAGCAGCGTAGGATCGGGACCGAGGGGCACTGAAGCTTTCTTT.

V and J are TRBV12-5 and TRBJ2-1; D may be TRBD2 (6 bases). The CDR3 covers 12 residues. Germline CDR1 LGHNT, CDR2 FRNRAP. The germline V and J ends were trimmed by 5 bases and 8 bases, with 10 bases remaining between them. The CDR3 loop reads CASGGGTHEQFF. The DNA for the CDR3 is TGTGCTAGTGGTGGAGGGACCCATGAGCAGTTCTTC.

The J gene is TRBJ1-1, the V gene TRBV29-1; TRBD1 is a possible D gene (5 bases). This CDR3 is 14 amino acids long. The V gene's germline CDR1 is SQVTM and CDR2 ANQGSEA. The germline V and J ends were trimmed by 0 bases and 1 base, with 9 bases remaining between them. The chain's CDR3 is CSVEEGRKNTEAFF. CDR3 DNA sequence: TGCAGCGTTGAAGAGGGACGGAAGAACACTGAAGCTTTCTTT.

The chain is built from TRBV7-9 and TRBJ1-5; 7 bases are a match to TRBD1. Germline V gene sequence: CDR1 SEHNR, CDR2 FQNEAQ (reference sequence). Trimming at V came to 5 bases and at J to 0 bases, leaving 7 bases not matched to a gene. This CDR3 has 16 amino acids. The CDR3 bases are TGTGCCAGCAGCACAGGGACAGTTTATAGCAATCAGCCCCAGCATTTT. This sequence encodes CASSTGTVYSNQPQHF.

This clonotype was detected once. The CDR3 coding sequence is TGCGCCAGCAGCCAGCCAGGGGCCTTCAATGAGCAGTTCTTC. Protein sequence: CASSQPGAFNEQFF. V usage is TRBV4-3 and J usage is TRBJ2-1; weak D call: TRBD1 (6 bases). The V end lost 3 bases, the J end lost 6 bases, and 12 bases lay between the germline ends. This CDR3 spans 14 amino acids. The germline V gene encodes CDR1 LGHNA and CDR2 YSLEER.